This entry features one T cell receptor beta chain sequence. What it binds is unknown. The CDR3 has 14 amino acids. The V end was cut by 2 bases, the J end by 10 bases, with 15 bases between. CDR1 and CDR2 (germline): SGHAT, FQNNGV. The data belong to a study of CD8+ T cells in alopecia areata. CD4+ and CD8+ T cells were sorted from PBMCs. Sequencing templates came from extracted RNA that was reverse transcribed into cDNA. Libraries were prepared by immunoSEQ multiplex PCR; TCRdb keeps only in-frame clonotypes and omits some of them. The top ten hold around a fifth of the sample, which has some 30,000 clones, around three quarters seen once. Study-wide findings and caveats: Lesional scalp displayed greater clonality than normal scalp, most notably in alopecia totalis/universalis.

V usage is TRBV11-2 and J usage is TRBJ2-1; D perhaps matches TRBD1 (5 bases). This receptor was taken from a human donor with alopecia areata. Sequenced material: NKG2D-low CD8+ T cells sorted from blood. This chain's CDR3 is CASSLIRDSTEQFF. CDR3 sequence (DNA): TGTGCCAGCAGCTTAATTAGAGACAGCACCGAGCAGTTCTTC.